The 17 T cell receptor beta chains below all came from one sample that was sequenced in a study of shared clonotypes between healthy human individuals. This table comes from immunoSEQ multiplex PCR, and its TCRdb copy is limited to in-frame clones, with some not included. Here the sample spans 500,000 to 550,000 clones, more than 95% being singletons. The sample was naive CD4+ T cells sorted from blood. Subset given: CD45RA+ positively selected. All receptors derive from a woman aged 30 to 39 in good health.

The chain carries TRBV7-2 and TRBJ1-2; 10 bases agree with TRBD1. CDR1 is SGHTA and CDR2 is FQGNSA in the germline V gene. The CDR3 is 15 amino acids. The trim removed 5 bases at V and 5 bases at J, leaving 8 bases unmatched. CDR3 in DNA: TGTGCCAGCAGCCCGAGACAGGGGGCTTTGTATGGCTACACCTTC. Translating gives CASSPRQGALYGYTF.

This clone was recorded once. V and J are TRBV5-1 and TRBJ2-1, with D unclear. The CDR3 sequence is 13 residues long. The V gene lost 0 bases and the J gene lost 6 bases, with 7 bases spanning the gap. Germline V gene sequence: CDR1 SGHRS, CDR2 YFSETQ. The CDR3 protein is CASSLGPSNEQFF. For the CDR3, the DNA is TGCGCCAGCAGCTTGGGGCCCAGCAATGAGCAGTTCTTC.

The V gene is TRBV28, the J gene TRBJ1-1; 7 bases agree with TRBD1. The CDR3 totals 16 residues. After removal of 2 bases from V and 10 bases from J, the junction contained 16 bases not matched to a gene. Per the germline V gene, CDR1 is MDHEN and CDR2 is SYDVKM. The CDR3 nucleotides read TGTGCCAGCAGTTTACGGGTTGGAAGGGGGCCCTTTGGAGCTTTCTTT. The encoded protein is CASSLRVGRGPFGAFF.

The V gene is TRBV6-1, the J gene TRBJ1-5; 7 bases map to TRBD1. Germline-derived CDR1 and CDR2 are MNHNS and SASEGT. The CDR3 covers 14 residues. The trim removed 4 bases at V and 6 bases at J, leaving 6 bases unmatched. The CDR3 bases are TGTGCCAGCAGTGTAGGGGGCGAGGCTCAGCCCCAGCATTTT. This codes for CASSVGGEAQPQHF.

Regarding this clone: Other DNA sequences within the sample encode an identical CDR3. The V and J genes are TRBV5-1 and TRBJ2-3; the D is unclear. Germline values: CDR1 SGHRS, CDR2 YFSETQ. Trimming pared 2 bases from V and 4 bases from J, leaving 5 bases between. This CDR3 contains 12 residues. The CDR3 DNA reads TGCGCCAGCAGCTTAGGAGCAGATACGCAGTATTTT. This codes for CASSLGADTQYF.

Worth noting for this clone: This CDR3 is also generated by other DNA sequences in the sample. The gene calls are TRBV6-5 and TRBJ1-2; 9 bases match TRBD1. V trimming: 0 bases; J trimming: 5 bases; junction bases outside the gene matches: 1. Germline assignment: CDR1 MNHEY and CDR2 SVGAGI. The CDR3 extends over 14 amino acids. The CDR3 DNA sequence: TGTGCCAGCAGTTACTCGGGACAGGGTTATGGCTACACCTTC. Translated: CASSYSGQGYGYTF.

The chain employs TRBV28 and TRBJ2-7; possibly TRBD1 or TRBD2 for D (5 bases each). V was pared by 6 bases and J by 2 bases, with 14 bases between. Germline lookup yields CDR1 MDHEN and CDR2 SYDVKM. The CDR3 has 14 residues. The CDR3 loop is CASRPGTLTYEQYF. The CDR3 nucleotides read TGTGCCAGCAGGCCCGGGACGCTGACCTACGAGCAGTACTTC.

V usage is TRBV2 and J usage is TRBJ2-7; D is undetermined. This CDR3 region has 15 residues. CDR1 and CDR2 from the germline V gene are SNHLY and FYNNEI. V dropped 3 bases and J dropped 2 bases, with 14 bases sitting between them. The CDR3 loop reads CASSDSMIEAYEQYF. CDR3 coding DNA: TGTGCCAGCAGTGACTCCATGATTGAGGCCTACGAGCAGTACTTC.

The gene calls are TRBV5-4 and TRBJ2-7, with D perhaps TRBD1 (6 bases). Germline CDR1 and CDR2: SGHNT and YYREEE (reference sequence). The CDR3 loop spans 13 amino acids. The ends were cut back, 4 bases at V and 3 bases at J, with 11 bases in the middle. The CDR3 loop is CASSPGQRYEQYF. CDR3 in DNA: TGTGCCAGCAGCCCAGGACAGCGCTACGAGCAGTACTTC.

V and J are TRBV29-1 and TRBJ1-2, with D uncertain. Trimming stripped 0 bases from V and 8 bases from J, with 13 bases between. Germline lookup yields CDR1 SQVTM and CDR2 ANQGSEA. CDR3 length equals 13 residues. CDR3 nucleotides: TGCAGCGTTGAAGATTCCCGATCGGGGGGCTACACCTTC. This codes for CSVEDSRSGGYTF.

The genes are TRBV21-1 and TRBJ2-7; whether TRBD1, the table's D call, matches the DNA was not checked. TRBV21-1 is recorded as a pseudogene. This CDR3 region has 20 residues. In DNA form, the CDR3 reads TGTGCCAGCAGCAAAAGGAGGCGAGGAAGGGCGGACAGGGGGCTGTACGAGCAGTACTTC. Translating gives CASSKRRRGRADRGLYEQYF.

The V call is TRBV7-9, the J call TRBJ1-6; no firm D call. V was pared by 5 bases and J by 9 bases, with 8 bases between. This CDR3 has 12 residues. Germline CDR1 is SEHNR and CDR2 is FQNEAQ (reference sequence). Here the CDR3 reads CASSRESSPLHF. The DNA of the CDR3 is TGTGCCAGCAGCCGGGAGAGTTCACCCCTCCACTTT.

This clone was detected only a few times. Distinct nucleotide sequences in the sample also encode this CDR3. This sequence joins TRBV2 and TRBJ1-2; D may be TRBD1 (5 bases). V dropped 5 bases and J dropped 4 bases, with 8 bases sitting between them. The CDR3 is 12 amino acids. Germline V gene data show CDR1 as SNHLY and CDR2 as FYNNEI. CDR3 in amino acids: CASSRDSYGYTF. The CDR3 DNA reads as TGTGCCAGCAGTCGAGACAGCTATGGCTACACCTTC.

This chain connects TRBV29-1 to TRBJ2-3; the D is unclear. Germline CDR1 SQVTM, CDR2 ANQGSEA. Trimming removed 3 bases at V and 7 bases at J, with 11 bases between. The CDR3 consists of 12 residues. The CDR3 sequence: CSVEGPPNTQYF. The CDR3 nucleotides read TGCAGCGTTGAGGGTCCTCCCAATACGCAGTATTTT.

This chain uses TRBV15 with TRBJ1-5; D is ambiguous. Germline V lookup: CDR1 LNHNV, CDR2 YYDKDF (reference sequence). The V end was cut by 3 bases, the J end by 0 bases, with 9 bases between. This CDR3 has 15 amino acids. As DNA, the CDR3 is TGTGCCACCAGCAGGATACGGGGTAGCAATCAGCCCCAGCATTTT. Translation gives CATSRIRGSNQPQHF.

J is TRBJ2-2 and V is TRBV4-1; 7 bases agree with TRBD1. Germline V lookup: CDR1 MGHRA, CDR2 YSYEKL. The CDR3 contains 13 residues. V shed 8 bases and J 5 bases; nucleotides not matched to a gene: 5. The chain's CDR3 is CASAPGGTGELFF. The CDR3 nucleotides read TGCGCCAGCGCACCAGGGGGTACCGGGGAGCTGTTTTTT.

V is TRBV5-4 and J is TRBJ2-1, with D perhaps TRBD1 (6 bases). The V end lost 4 bases, the J end lost 0 bases, and 11 bases lay between the germline ends. The CDR3 totals 15 residues. Germline loops: CDR1 SGHNT, CDR2 YYREEE (reference sequence). CDR3 bases: TGTGCCAGCAGCCCACAGGGAAGCTCCTACAATGAGCAGTTCTTC. It is translated as CASSPQGSSYNEQFF. Together with reference TRBV5-4 and TRBJ2-1, the CDR3 gives the full variable domain: ETGVTQSPTHLIKTRGQQVTLRCSSQSGHNTVSWYQQALGQGPQFIFQYYREEENGRGNFPPRFSGLQFPNYSSELNVNALELDDSALYLCASSPQGSSYNEQFFGPGTRLTVL.